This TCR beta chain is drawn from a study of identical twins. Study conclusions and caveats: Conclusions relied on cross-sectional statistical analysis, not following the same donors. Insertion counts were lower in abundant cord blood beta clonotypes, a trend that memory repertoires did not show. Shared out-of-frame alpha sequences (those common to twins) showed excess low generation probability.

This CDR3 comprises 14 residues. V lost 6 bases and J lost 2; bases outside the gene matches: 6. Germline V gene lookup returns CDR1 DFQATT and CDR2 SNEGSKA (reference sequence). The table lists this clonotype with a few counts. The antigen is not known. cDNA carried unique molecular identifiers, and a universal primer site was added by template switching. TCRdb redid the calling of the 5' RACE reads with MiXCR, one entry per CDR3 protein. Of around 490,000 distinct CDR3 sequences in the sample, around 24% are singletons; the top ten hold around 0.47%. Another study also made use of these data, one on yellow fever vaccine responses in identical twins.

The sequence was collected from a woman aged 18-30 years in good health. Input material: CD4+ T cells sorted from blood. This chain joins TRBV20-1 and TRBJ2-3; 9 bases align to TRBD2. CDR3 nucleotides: TGCAGTGCGCGGGAGGGGAAGCCCACAGATACGCAGTATTTT. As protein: CSAREGKPTDTQYF.